The 30 T cell receptor beta chains in this list originate from one sample, sequenced in a study of T cell changes during pregnancy in multiple sclerosis. Produced via immunoSEQ multiplex PCR; TCRdb's table is partial and in-frame only. Seen here are approximately 100,000 clones, 75% to 95% observed once, and the top ten hold 3.1%. The sample consisted of peripheral blood, taken in the second trimester of pregnancy. The source of these receptors is a female donor with multiple sclerosis, enrolled in a pregnancy study.

The J gene is TRBJ2-5, the V gene TRBV19, with a tentative D call TRBD2 (6 bases). Trimming stripped 1 base from V and 5 bases from J, with 14 bases between. The CDR3 covers 15 residues. The V gene's germline CDR1 is LNHDA and CDR2 SQIVND (reference sequence). CDR3 bases: TGTGCCAGTAGTATAGTTGCGGGGAGCGGGGAGACCCAGTACTTC. Translation: CASSIVAGSGETQYF.

This chain connects TRBV7-9 to TRBJ2-1; 12 bases fit TRBD2. The CDR3 is 17 residues long. The V and J ends lost 5 bases and 0 bases, in that order; junction bases with no gene match: 5. CDR1 is SEHNR, CDR2 FQNEAQ, per germline (reference sequence). The CDR3 DNA sequence: TGTGCCAGCAGCCATACGACTAGCGGGAGCTCCTACAATGAGCAGTTCTTC. Residues: CASSHTTSGSSYNEQFF.

This chain links TRBV7-2 with TRBJ2-7, with 8 bases fitting TRBD2. The germline V gene has CDR1 SGHTA and CDR2 FQGNSA. This CDR3 contains 15 residues. Trimming at V came to 3 bases and at J to 2 bases, leaving 6 bases not matched to a gene. The CDR3, as DNA: TGTGCCAGCAGCTTCGATGGCGGGAGGCCCTACGAGCAGTACTTC. Protein sequence: CASSFDGGRPYEQYF.

This clone was detected only a few times. This chain connects TRBV10-1 to TRBJ2-7; TRBD2 matches 8 bases. This CDR3 has 15 residues. Germline CDR1 is WNHNN and CDR2 is SYGVQD (reference sequence). The V gene end was trimmed by 8 bases and the J gene end by 2 bases; junction bases not matched to a gene: 11. The DNA of the CDR3 is TGCGCCAGCCGGGAGGGCTTCCTCCTACCCTACGAGCAGTACTTC. This codes for CASREGFLLPYEQYF.

V usage is TRBV2 and J usage is TRBJ2-1, with 10 bases aligning to TRBD2. V was clipped by 7 bases and J by 1 base; unmatched bases: 13. CDR1 and CDR2 from the germline V gene are SNHLY and FYNNEI. CDR3 length: 18 amino acids. The CDR3 loop reads CASTKRASGRFSYNEQFF. Written as DNA, the CDR3 is TGTGCCAGCACCAAAAGGGCTAGCGGGAGATTTTCCTACAATGAGCAGTTCTTC.

Concerning this clone: The CDR3 does not end in the conserved phenylalanine or tryptophan, so this is likely a read error. It is unclear where the CDR3 begins or ends on the DNA, so no DNA is shown, and the CDR3 is as TCRdb lists it. The chain recombines TRBV5-1 with TRBJ2-7; TRBD2 reflects the table's D call only, with no check against the DNA. Germline V CDR1 and CDR2: SGHRS, YFSETQ. The length of the CDR3 is 15 amino acids, counting both ends. The CDR3 is CASRSTLGREGLPAY.

The V and J genes are TRBV20-1 and TRBJ2-1; D uncertain. Germline assignment: CDR1 DFQATT and CDR2 SNEGSKA (reference sequence). With 5 bases removed from V and 5 bases from J, the gap between germline ends came to 4 bases. The CDR3 contains 10 residues. CDR3 nucleotides: TGCAGTGCTGAGCACAATGAGCAGTTCTTC. Its protein product is CSAEHNEQFF.

The V call is TRBV6-6, the J call TRBJ2-7; perhaps TRBD1 as D (6 bases). The V and J ends lost 6 bases and 2 bases respectively, with 8 bases between them. This CDR3 has 12 amino acids. Germline V CDR1 and CDR2: MNHNY, SVGAGI (reference sequence). The CDR3 coding sequence is TGTGCCAGCAGACAGGGACCCTACGAGCAGTACTTC. This sequence encodes CASRQGPYEQYF.

This clone was observed once. The V and J genes are TRBV7-2 and TRBJ1-5, with D perhaps matching TRBD1 (5 bases). Trimming removed 0 bases from V and 2 bases from J, with 14 bases in between. This CDR3 comprises 17 residues. CDR1 and CDR2 from the germline V gene are SGHTA and FQGNSA. This chain's CDR3 is CASSLAPRGTGNQPQHF. The CDR3 coding sequence is TGTGCCAGCAGCTTAGCCCCACGGGGGACGGGCAATCAGCCCCAGCATTTT. The full variable domain, with the rest looked up from reference TRBV7-2 and TRBJ1-5, is GAGVSQSPSNKVTEKGKDVELRCDPISGHTALYWYRQSLGQGLEFLIYFQGNSAPDKSGLPSDRFSAERTGGSVSTLTIQRTQQEDSAVYLCASSLAPRGTGNQPQHFGDGTRLSIL.

The chain has TRBV5-4 and TRBJ2-7; 7 nucleotides agree with TRBD1. Germline CDR1 and CDR2: SGHNT and YYREEE (reference sequence). The CDR3 runs 12 residues. The V and J ends lost 5 bases and 7 bases, in that order; junction bases with no gene match: 6. The CDR3 region is CASSRGQEEQYF. CDR3 nucleotides: TGTGCCAGCAGTCGCGGACAGGAAGAGCAGTACTTC.

The V gene is TRBV5-1, the J gene TRBJ2-5; 10 bases are shared with TRBD2. V shed 1 base and J 2 bases; nucleotides not matched to a gene: 14. The CDR3 loop spans 19 amino acids. CDR1 and CDR2 from the germline V gene are SGHRS and YFSETQ. The CDR3 DNA is TGCGCCAGCAGCTTGAGGGGACTAGCGTTCGTTCCCTCACAAGAGACCCAGTACTTC. This encodes CASSLRGLAFVPSQETQYF.

This sequence joins TRBV7-9 and TRBJ2-1; 8 bases line up with TRBD2. The CDR3 consists of 18 residues. V shed 1 base and J 4 bases; nucleotides not matched to a gene: 12. From germline, CDR1 is SEHNR and CDR2 FQNEAQ (reference sequence). CDR3 loop: CASSLGGSGILLYNEQFF. For the CDR3, the DNA is TGTGCCAGCAGCTTAGGAGGTAGCGGGATATTACTTTACAATGAGCAGTTCTTC. Full variable domain (outside the CDR3, taken from reference TRBV7-9 and TRBJ2-1): DTGVSQNPRHKITKRGQNVTFRCDPISEHNRLYWYRQTLGQGPEFLTYFQNEAQLEKSRLLSDRFSAERPKGSFSTLEIQRTEQGDSAMYLCASSLGGSGILLYNEQFFGPGTRLTVL.

V and J are TRBV7-9 and TRBJ2-1, with 9 bases fitting TRBD1. The J segment lost 4 bases and the V segment lost 5 bases, leaving 6 bases of the junction unmatched. CDR1 and CDR2 from the germline V gene are SEHNR and FQNEAQ (reference sequence). The CDR3 sequence is 15 residues long. The CDR3 DNA follows: TGTGCCAGCAGCCAGGGACAGGGTATTTACAATGAGCAGTTCTTC. It yields the protein CASSQGQGIYNEQFF. Filled out from reference TRBV7-9 and TRBJ2-1, the complete variable domain reads DTGVSQNPRHKITKRGQNVTFRCDPISEHNRLYWYRQTLGQGPEFLTYFQNEAQLEKSRLLSDRFSAERPKGSFSTLEIQRTEQGDSAMYLCASSQGQGIYNEQFFGPGTRLTVL.

The chain employs TRBV10-3 and TRBJ2-5; 8 bases match TRBD1. Germline trimming cut 2 bases from V and 5 bases from J; bases unmatched to any gene: 4. This CDR3 region has 14 residues. Looked up from germline, CDR1 is ENHRY and CDR2 is SYGVKD. The CDR3: CAISEGQGRETQYF. The DNA of the CDR3 is TGTGCCATCAGTGAGGGACAGGGTCGTGAGACCCAGTACTTC.

CDR3 in amino acids: CSAGDGTYEQYF. In nucleotides, the CDR3 is TGCAGCGCGGGGGACGGGACCTACGAGCAGTACTTC. This chain uses TRBV29-1 with TRBJ2-7, with a possible D match to TRBD2 (6 bases). Germline CDR1 is SQVTM and CDR2 is ANQGSEA. The V end lost 7 bases, the J end lost 2 bases, and 12 bases lay between the germline ends. The CDR3 is made up of 12 amino acids.

The chain has TRBV27 and TRBJ2-5; TRBD2 matches 12 bases. After removal of 5 bases from V and 7 bases from J, the junction contained 8 bases not matched to a gene. Germline V gives CDR1 MNHEY, CDR2 SMNVEV (reference sequence). CDR3 length equals 15 residues. The CDR3 spells CASSGGTSGPRTQYF. DNA for the CDR3: TGTGCCAGCAGTGGGGGGACTAGCGGGCCGAGGACCCAGTACTTC.

The chain recombines TRBV7-9 with TRBJ2-7; 10 bases fit TRBD2. The V and J ends lost 6 bases and 2 bases, in that order; junction bases with no gene match: 7. The CDR3 has 15 amino acids. Germline CDR1 reads SEHNR; CDR2 reads FQNEAQ (reference sequence). The CDR3 loop is CASSLGLAETYEQYF. Here the CDR3 DNA reads TGTGCCAGCAGTCTAGGACTAGCGGAAACCTACGAGCAGTACTTC.

This rearrangement joins TRBV5-4 to TRBJ2-2; possible D gene TRBD2, 6 bases. The germline gives CDR1 SGHNT, CDR2 YYREEE (reference sequence). V gave up 5 bases and J gave up 1 base, with 12 bases separating them. This CDR3 has 15 amino acids. The CDR3: CASSTRLGNTGELFF. As DNA, the CDR3 is TGTGCCAGCAGTACTCGACTAGGGAACACCGGGGAGCTGTTTTTT.

This rearrangement joins TRBV28 to TRBJ2-2, with TRBD1 identical over 8 bases. Trimming cost V 5 bases and J 5 bases; bases outside gene matches: 7. This CDR3 spans 15 amino acids. Germline V gene data show CDR1 as MDHEN and CDR2 as SYDVKM. CDR3 amino acids: CASSPRDRPTGELFF. The CDR3 DNA is TGTGCCAGCAGTCCAAGGGACAGGCCTACCGGGGAGCTGTTTTTT. Filled out from reference TRBV28 and TRBJ2-2, the complete variable domain reads DVKVTQSSRYLVKRTGEKVFLECVQDMDHENMFWYRQDPGLGLRLIYFSYDVKMKEKGDIPEGYSVSREKKERFSLILESASTNQTSMYLCASSPRDRPTGELFFGEGSRLTVL.

In DNA form, the CDR3 reads TGCGCCAGCAGTGTAAATGAGCAGTTCTTC. Amino acids: CASSVNEQFF. The chain joins TRBV10-1 to TRBJ2-1, with D unclear. Trimming shortened V by 4 bases and J by 7 bases, and 2 bases separated the two germline ends. CDR1 is WNHNN, CDR2 SYGVQD, per germline (reference sequence). The CDR3 runs to 10 residues.

The chain is built from TRBV10-1 and TRBJ1-2; TRBD1 is a possible D gene (6 bases). The CDR3 runs 12 residues. Trimming took 6 bases from V and 1 from J, leaving 6 bases between them. Germline V gene sequence: CDR1 WNHNN, CDR2 SYGVQD (reference sequence). DNA of the CDR3: TGCGCCAGCAGGGACAGTAACTATGGCTACACCTTC. It yields the protein CASRDSNYGYTF.

The chain couples TRBV7-9 to TRBJ2-1, with TRBD2 matching 11 bases. Germline V gene lookup returns CDR1 SEHNR and CDR2 FQNEAQ (reference sequence). The ends lost 1 base at V and 1 base at J; junction bases unmatched: 3. This CDR3 has 17 amino acids. The CDR3 spells CASSLGTSGYSYNEQFF. The CDR3 DNA reads as TGTGCCAGCAGCTTAGGGACTAGCGGGTATTCCTACAATGAGCAGTTCTTC.

CDR3 region: CASSLFGSHTQYF. CDR3 nucleotide sequence: TGTGCCAGCAGCTTATTCGGTTCACATACGCAGTATTTT. This chain uses TRBV7-2 with TRBJ2-3; D remains unclear. Between the trimmed V and J ends, which lost 2 bases and 7 bases, there was a span of 10 bases. The CDR3 covers 13 residues. CDR1 SGHTA and CDR2 FQGNSA come from the germline V gene. Full variable domain (missing parts from reference TRBV7-2 and TRBJ2-3): GAGVSQSPSNKVTEKGKDVELRCDPISGHTALYWYRQSLGQGLEFLIYFQGNSAPDKSGLPSDRFSAERTGGSVSTLTIQRTQQEDSAVYLCASSLFGSHTQYFGPGTRLTVL.

Only a few counts were recorded for this clone. The chain combines TRBV5-4 with TRBJ1-1; D perhaps matches TRBD1 (6 bases). This CDR3 is built from 11 residues. Germline V gives CDR1 SGHNT, CDR2 YYREEE (reference sequence). The V end was cut by 9 bases, the J end by 7 bases, with 13 bases between. The CDR3 DNA follows: TGTGCCAACCCGAGAGGGGGTGAAGCTTTCTTT. Translating it yields CANPRGGEAFF.

The chain recombines TRBV4-3 with TRBJ2-7; TRBD2 matches 14 bases. This CDR3 is built from 20 residues. V shed 3 bases, J shed 6 bases, and the junction held 19 bases outside the gene matches. Germline assignment: CDR1 LGHNA and CDR2 YSLEER. The CDR3 coding sequence is TGCGCCAGCAGCCACCACTCATTCAGGGGACTAGCGGGAGATATGGGCGAGCAGTACTTC. It specifies CASSHHSFRGLAGDMGEQYF.

J is TRBJ2-5 and V is TRBV29-1; perhaps TRBD1 as D (6 bases). The J call may be mistaken, given a closer DNA end match to TRBJ2-7. Germline CDR1 reads SQVTM; CDR2 reads ANQGSEA. This CDR3 spans 12 amino acids. CDR3 sequence: CSVSTGTYEQYF. CDR3 DNA sequence: TGCAGCGTTTCGACAGGAACCTACGAGCAGTACTTC.

This chain connects TRBV28 to TRBJ2-7; maybe TRBD1 (6 bases). Germline V gene data show CDR1 as MDHEN and CDR2 as SYDVKM. V lost 0 bases to trimming and J lost 9 bases, with 12 bases between them. The CDR3 runs to 13 residues. The CDR3 protein is CASSLWDSLGQYF. CDR3 bases: TGTGCCAGCAGTTTATGGGACAGCTTAGGGCAGTACTTC. The full variable domain, rest sourced from reference TRBV28 and TRBJ2-7, is DVKVTQSSRYLVKRTGEKVFLECVQDMDHENMFWYRQDPGLGLRLIYFSYDVKMKEKGDIPEGYSVSREKKERFSLILESASTNQTSMYLCASSLWDSLGQYFGPGTRLTVT.

The J gene is TRBJ1-5, the V gene TRBV18, with a tentative D call TRBD1 (5 bases). The CDR3 loop spans 14 amino acids. Trimming took off 6 bases at V and 3 bases at J, with 12 bases between the two ends. Germline loops: CDR1 KGHSH, CDR2 LQKENI. The CDR3 DNA is TGTGCCAGCTCCTTGACAGACGCCAATCAGCCCCAGCATTTT. It codes for CASSLTDANQPQHF. Based on the CDR3 plus reference TRBV18 and TRBJ1-5, the full variable domain is NAGVMQNPRHLVRRRGQEARLRCSPMKGHSHVYWYRQLPEEGLKFMVYLQKENIIDESGMPKERFSAEFPKEGPSILRIQQVVRGDSAAYFCASSLTDANQPQHFGDGTRLSIL.

The rearrangement joins TRBV27 to TRBJ1-2, with unresolved D. CDR3 length: 16 amino acids. The germline V and J ends were trimmed by 0 bases and 3 bases, with 14 bases remaining between them. The germline gives CDR1 MNHEY, CDR2 SMNVEV (reference sequence). CDR3 nucleotides: TGTGCCAGCAGTTTATCGTCAGGTACCGATTACTATGGCTACACCTTC. It translates to CASSLSSGTDYYGYTF.

J is TRBJ2-7 and V is TRBV5-6; maybe TRBD1 (6 bases). Germline CDR1 is SGHDT and CDR2 is YYEEEE. V was clipped by 0 bases and J by 0 bases, with 10 bases between them. The CDR3 covers 15 residues. CDR3 amino acids: CASSLGQALSYEQYF. The DNA of the CDR3 is TGTGCCAGCAGCTTGGGACAGGCCCTCTCCTACGAGCAGTACTTC. Supplemented by reference TRBV5-6 and TRBJ2-7, the full variable domain reads DAGVTQSPTHLIKTRGQQVTLRCSPKSGHDTVSWYQQALGQGPQFIFQYYEEEERQRGNFPDRFSGHQFPNYSSELNVNALLLGDSALYLCASSLGQALSYEQYFGPGTRLTVT.